The present TCR beta chain was sequenced within a study of cytotoxic CD8 clonotypes in ibrutinib-treated CLL. The study, taken as a whole, reports: Samples were collected at differing times from sustained-remission and progressing patients. At ibrutinib response, clonality increased, and at progression it declined back toward baseline.

The ends were cut back, 2 bases at V and 11 bases at J, with 18 bases in the middle. Germline CDR1 and CDR2: MGHDK and SYGVNS. The CDR3 is 14 amino acids. To note about this clone: The antigen is not known.

Method: immunoSEQ multiplex PCR; TCRdb's copy keeps in-frame clones and lacks some. The table lists 130,000 to 150,000 clones, about 79% of them singletons. This chain joins TRBV25-1 and TRBJ1-1; maybe TRBD1 (5 bases). This specimen was PBMCs, taken after 12 months of ibrutinib treatment. The receptor comes from a human donor with chronic lymphocytic leukemia. The chain's CDR3 is CASSENAGAVVAFF. CDR3 nucleotides: TGTGCCAGCAGTGAAAACGCTGGGGCGGTTGTGGCTTTCTTT.